The entry below describes one TCR beta chain. The antigen this receptor binds is unknown. The CDR3, cysteine through phenylalanine, is 16 amino acids long. Here the CDR3 DNA is all that survives: 48 bases in frame from base 1. Looking up the germline V gene yields CDR1 SGHRS and CDR2 YFSETQ. V loses 4 bases at its end and J loses 3 bases; junction bases beyond the gene matches: 8. In total, 630 or so healthy bone marrow donors made up the cohort. At the time of sampling, every cohort member was nominally healthy, though immune exposures that went unrecorded were likely present. The donor tested CMV seropositive, placing the donor among the 250 to 350 seropositive members of the cohort. A peripheral blood sample was provided by each donor, and peripheral blood mononuclear cells were used for TCR beta sequencing. The Qiagen DNeasy Blood Extraction Kit was used to extract genomic DNA from the blood cell samples.

Library preparation used the immunoSEQ multiplex PCR assay. For the multiplex PCR, a mixture combining 60 forward primers for TCR Vbeta segments and 13 reverse primers for TCR Jbeta segments was used. A multiplex PCR assay on genomic DNA amplified the CDR3 region of rearranged TCR beta genes. Amplified TCR beta libraries were sequenced as 87-base-pair reads on the Illumina HiSeq System. In the source study's methods: A later analysis tallied tens of millions of unique TCR beta chains across the approximately 670 repertoires, and roughly 11 million of those chains were shared by two or more donors. To remove PCR and sequencing errors, raw reads were error-corrected and collapsed into unique sequences using a nearest-neighbor algorithm that merged closely related sequences. V, D and J gene segments were assigned by aligning CDR3 sequences to IMGT reference sequences. For a sequence to be retained, a match of at least six nucleotides was required to both a V gene segment and a J gene segment. Rearrangements were classified as productive when the CDR3 lacked stop codons and remained in frame with V and J, and all other rearrangements were classified as non-productive. Following IMGT convention, CDR3 was defined as the stretch from the second conserved V-encoded cysteine up to the conserved J-encoded phenylalanine. Sequences without an unambiguous match to a single V gene segment were excluded from the earlier analysis of about 600 of the donors. An earlier analysis of several hundred of the donors called V segments functional above 56.7% productive rearrangements and segregating when the between-donor standard deviation exceeded 5%. A statistical classification framework was developed to diagnose cytomegalovirus status using the catalog of TCR beta chain sequences. In a later analysis, V and J genes were assigned by comparing TCR nucleotide sequences against IMGT/GENE-DB human TR gene sequences. The TCRdist pipeline was used in a later analysis to assign CDR3 sequences and most-parsimonious VDJ recombination scenarios. A later analysis defined each TCR beta chain by its CDR3 amino acid sequence plus V-gene family, and excluded reads lacking a unique V-gene family. As a way to deal with suspected cross-contamination and a sequencing artifact, a later analysis dropped hundreds of nucleotide sequences that were highly shared and had low generation probability. A later analysis calculated a clonal expansion index for each public chain from normalized within-repertoire ranks of inferred template counts. Generation probabilities in a later analysis came from a VDJ recombination model fitted to out-of-frame rearrangements, and those results were checked against IGoR. In a later analysis, TCR-TCR, TCR-HLA and TCR-CMV co-occurrence was scored with hypergeometric tests, and a repertoire-size bias correction was applied to TCR pairs. A later analysis estimated false discovery rates by permuting HLA or CMV assignments 20 times. In a later analysis, co-occurring TCRs were grouped with DBSCAN, and TCRdist sequence similarity was added when clustering was performed within HLA-allele-positive subsets. Repertoires with fewer than 30,000 or more than 120,000 public chains, plus five repertoires with anomalous nucleotide sharing, were excluded from co-occurrence clustering. TCRdb limited this immuneACCESS table to in-frame rearrangements with V and J called. A share of clones is missing; checked studies link under half to unresolved V genes, and the rest is unexplained. V and J calls and clone size are as listed in that table; D and trimming were resolved from the DNA. The table for this sample shows about 52,000 clones. Together, the top ten hold 10% to 15% of the sample.

This specimen comes from a study of cytomegalovirus exposure and HLA in healthy donors (dated by TCRdb to about 2017). Context from the whole study: In an earlier analysis of about 560 of the donors, about 270 Gb of sequence data and 100 million or so unique TCR beta sequences from 150 million to 200 million T cells were reported. Roughly 300 gigabases of sequencing data and roughly 80 million unique TCR sequences made up an early release that covered approximately 650 HLA-typed donors. Of the approximately 400 genotyped donors, approximately 82% fell in the genetic ancestry cluster associated with self-reported Caucasian donors. The aim of the study was to test whether cataloging public T cell receptors could identify signatures of past pathogen exposure. The T cell repertoires of several hundred subjects were profiled by immunosequencing and related to cytomegalovirus serostatus. Along with the roughly 700-subject first cohort, a separate validation cohort of over a hundred different subjects was used. The study combined high-throughput TCR immunosequencing, statistical association of individual TCRs with disease status, and machine learning to predict cytomegalovirus infection status. A later analysis re-analyzed previously published TCR beta repertoires from 650 to 800 donors and added high-resolution HLA genotyping to study TCR occurrence patterns. In the later analysis, no new phenotypic data were used to find candidate immune exposures; instead, reliance was placed on TCR beta sequences and their occurrence across donors. An earlier analysis of a few hundred of the donors applied high-throughput TCR beta sequencing to assess whether each TCR beta V gene segment acted as functional or pseudogenic. Donor age, sex, ethnicity and CMV serostatus were compiled alongside the repertoire data. A later genetic analysis used genome-wide SNP genotypes for about three fifths of the 666 donors, treating that subset as a discovery cohort. All discovery cohort repertoires had been generated on a single sequencing platform. HLA typing covered class I and class II loci at four-digit resolution. The number of donors typed differed by locus, with about 629-630 for A, B, C, DRB1 and DQB1, around 560 for DQA1, 600 to 610 for DPA1, and approximately 470 for DPB1. Four to six DR-DQ haplotypes were handled as single units for association and clustering, since linkage in the cohort was strong. Among approximately 370 genotyped donors of the cohort, an average of about 220,000 unique TCR beta nucleotide sequences was sequenced per donor, of which 15% to 20% were non-productive. Study-level results and caveats: A further reported finding was that TCR beta sequences accurately predicted the HLA-A and HLA-B alleles for most subjects in the first cohort. An association between a missense DCLRE1C variant and V-gene and J-gene trimming of TCR beta chains was found in a later genetic analysis and replicated in an independent cohort. When HLA alleles, especially DR and DQ, strongly co-occurred, attributing TCR associations to individual alleles was difficult. Correlated functional status among segregating V segments might reflect linkage disequilibrium, but an unknown experimental factor could not be ruled out. According to a later analysis, TCR association rates differed among HLA loci, with DRB1 alleles showing the most associated TCRs and HLA-C alleles showing the fewest. In a later analysis, several top co-occurrence clusters were reported to appear linked to parvovirus B19, influenza, CMV and Epstein-Barr virus. The presence/absence analyses assumed that sequencing depth was roughly uniform across donors, and that assumption may not be true. CMV serostatus was the only immune exposure information available for the cohort. While some public TCRs were present in many individuals, most TCR sequences turned up only very rarely across donors. A total of 150 or so TCR beta chains were listed by the study as associated with cytomegalovirus. Because HLA typing was missing for some donors at each locus, association tests included only the typed subset. Three of the identified cytomegalovirus-associated TCR beta chains were confirmed in vitro to be specific for cytomegalovirus antigens. The 87-base-pair reads could not distinguish some IMGT-functional V segments, including TRBV6-2 and TRBV6-3, so those segments were excluded. A group of highly shared sequence variants was considered likely to be a technical artifact of the sequencing pipeline. The cohort was sequenced for TCR beta chains only, and without alpha or paired-chain data the features that could be detected were limited. According to a later analysis, most CMV-associated TCR beta chains appeared to be HLA-restricted, and the HLA associations seemed to be driven largely by CMV exposure. The classifier was reported to diagnose cytomegalovirus status with high specificity and sensitivity in both the original and validation cohorts. A later analysis associated about 17,000 TCR beta sequences with specific HLA alleles at a false discovery rate of 0.05. A later analysis found that HLA-associated TCR beta chains were more clonally expanded and had lower generation probabilities than equally common non-associated chains. The authors suggested that the approach could potentially be extended to other disease states and immunological phenotypes. An earlier analysis of 450 to 750 of the donors showed that most TCR beta V segments appeared in productive rearrangements either about 90% or about 30% of the time, which broadly matched IMGT annotations. According to a later genetic analysis, donors in an Asian-associated ancestry cluster had fewer N-insertions in productive TCRs than the approximately 700-donor mean. Because counts were too low, approximately 15 rarely observed V segments, including chromosome 9 orphons, were excluded from the earlier analysis of 587 of the donors.

The rearrangement combines TRBV5-1 with TRBJ2-1, with 9 central nucleotides matching TRBD1. The sequenced sample was PBMCs. The clonotype was recovered from a woman aged 55-69 years in good health and CMV-seropositive. The CDR3 loop reads CASSLGHRGLYNEQFF. The DNA sequence reads TGCGCCAGCAGCCTAGGCCACAGGGGGCTCTACAATGAGCAGTTCTTC.